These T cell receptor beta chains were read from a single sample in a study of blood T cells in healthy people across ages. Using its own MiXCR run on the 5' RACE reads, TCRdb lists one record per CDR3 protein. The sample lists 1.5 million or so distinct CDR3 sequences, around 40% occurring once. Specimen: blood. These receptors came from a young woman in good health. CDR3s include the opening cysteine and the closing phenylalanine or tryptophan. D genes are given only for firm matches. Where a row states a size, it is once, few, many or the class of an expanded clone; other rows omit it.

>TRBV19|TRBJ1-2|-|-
TGTGCCAGTAGCGTCCCCTATGGCTACACCTTC
CASSVPYGYTF
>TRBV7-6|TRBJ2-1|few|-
TGTGCCAGCAGCAACAACGTAGGGGGGTCCTACAATGAGCAGTTCTTC
CASSNNVGGSYNEQFF
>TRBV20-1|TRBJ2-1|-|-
TGCAGTGCTAGAGATAACAACCTAATCTTCAACAATGAGCAGTTCTTC
CSARDNNLIFNNEQFF
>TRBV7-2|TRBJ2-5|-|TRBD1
TGTGCCAGCAGCGCAACAGGGGGCCGGTACAATGAGCAGTACTTC
CASSATGGRYNEQYF
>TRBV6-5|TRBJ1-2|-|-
TGTGCCAGCAGTTACTCGGGCGGGGGTCGCTATGGCTACACCTTC
CASSYSGGGRYGYTF
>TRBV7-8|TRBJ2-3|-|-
TGTGCCAGCAGCTCCCCGGAGGCTAGCACAGATACGCAGTATTTT
CASSSPEASTDTQYF
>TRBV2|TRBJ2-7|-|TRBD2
TGTGCCAGCATAGGGGAGGGCTACGAGCAGTACTTC
CASIGEGYEQYF
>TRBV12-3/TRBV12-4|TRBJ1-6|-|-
TGTGCCAGCAGCATCCGGGACCTAAATTCACCCCTCCACTTT
CASSIRDLNSPLHF
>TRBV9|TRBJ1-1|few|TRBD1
TGTGCCAGCAGCGTCGCAGGGGGTCCGAACACTGAAGCTTTCTTT
CASSVAGGPNTEAFF
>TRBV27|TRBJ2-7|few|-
TGTGCCAGCAGTTTATCGTCCAAGCACGAGCAGTACTTC
CASSLSSKHEQYF
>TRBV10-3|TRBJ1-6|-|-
TGTGCCATCAGTGAGGGGTTAGAGTTTCCCCTCCACTTT
CAISEGLEFPLHF
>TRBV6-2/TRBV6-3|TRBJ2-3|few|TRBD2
TGTGCCAGCAGTTACGAAGGTCTAGCGGGGCACACAGATACGCAGTATTTT
CASSYEGLAGHTDTQYF
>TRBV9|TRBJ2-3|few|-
TGTGCCAGCAGCCAAACGCAGGTATACACAGATACGCAGTATTTT
CASSQTQVYTDTQYF
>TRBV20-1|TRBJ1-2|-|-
TGCAGTCCTATCCCCGGCCGGGAACCAGCTAACTATGGCTACACCTTC
CSPIPGREPANYGYTF
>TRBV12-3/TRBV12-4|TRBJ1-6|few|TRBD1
TGTGCCAGCAGTTTAACAGGGGTATCTTCACCCCTCCACTTT
CASSLTGVSSPLHF
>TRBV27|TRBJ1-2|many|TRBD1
TGTGCCAGCAGTTTCCGGCCCGGGACAGGGAATACAGGCTACACCTTC
CASSFRPGTGNTGYTF
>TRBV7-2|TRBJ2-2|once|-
TGTGCCAGCATCACGAATCGGGGAACCGGGGAGCTGTTTTTT
CASITNRGTGELFF
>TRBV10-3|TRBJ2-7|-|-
TGTGCCGTCGCGGGTGGGCATGAGCAGTACTTC
CAVAGGHEQYF
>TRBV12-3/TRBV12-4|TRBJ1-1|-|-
TGTGCCGGCAGCGGGGTGGGGGGCGCTGAAGCTTTCTTT
CAGSGVGGAEAFF
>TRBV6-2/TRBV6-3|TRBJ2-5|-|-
TGTGCCAGCAGTTACTCGAAACAGGGAAGGCAAGAGACCCAGTACTTC
CASSYSKQGRQETQYF
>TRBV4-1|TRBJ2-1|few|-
TGCGCCAGCAGCCAAGGGCGGCTGAGCTCCTACAATGAGCAGTTCTTC
CASSQGRLSSYNEQFF
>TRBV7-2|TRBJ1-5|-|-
TGTGCCAGCAGCTTATACCCAGGGCGGGCGGGCAATCAGCCCCAGCATTTT
CASSLYPGRAGNQPQHF
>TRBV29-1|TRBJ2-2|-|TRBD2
TGCAGCGTTGAAGATTCGAGGGGAGGGACCGGGGAGCTGTTTTTT
CSVEDSRGGTGELFF
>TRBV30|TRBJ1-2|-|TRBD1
TGTGCCAACTCCGGGACAGGCCATGGCTACACCTTC
CANSGTGHGYTF
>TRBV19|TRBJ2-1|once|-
TGTGCCAGTAGTATCTCGGGGAGTGGGCAGTTCTTC
CASSISGSGQFF
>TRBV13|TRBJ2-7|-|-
TGTGCCAGCAGCCCGAGGGCGGAAGTGGGTTCCTACGAGCAGTACTTC
CASSPRAEVGSYEQYF
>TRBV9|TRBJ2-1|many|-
TGTGCCAGCAGTCCCACGGGGGCTCGCAACAATGAGCAGTTCTTC
CASSPTGARNNEQFF
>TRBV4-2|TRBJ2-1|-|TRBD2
TGTGCCAGCAGCCAGGAGCTATCGGGAGGGTACATTGAGCAGTTCTTC
CASSQELSGGYIEQFF
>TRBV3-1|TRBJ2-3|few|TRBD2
TGTGCCAGCAGCCAAGATTTGGGACTAGCGGGGCCGACTCTTAGAGATACGCAGTATTTT
CASSQDLGLAGPTLRDTQYF
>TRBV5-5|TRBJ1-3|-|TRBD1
TGTGCCAGCAGCGCTTCGACAGGGCTCTCTGGAAACACCATATATTTT
CASSASTGLSGNTIYF
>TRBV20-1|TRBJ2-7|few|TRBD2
TGCAGTGCTGGAAAAGCGGGAGGTTCCTACGAGCAGTACTTC
CSAGKAGGSYEQYF